This TCR beta chain is from a study of regulatory T cells in long-lasting Graves disease (dated by TCRdb to the early 2020s). Regarding the research as a whole: Persistent Graves' disease was defined as antithyroid drug treatment for over 5 years with persistently positive TSH receptor autoantibodies. Peripheral blood TCR sequencing and RNA sequencing compared persistent Graves' disease patients with newly diagnosed Graves' disease patients. The study was conducted in China and was registered as a clinical trial. A total of around 35 samples were covered by TCR sequencing, comprising roughly 13 persistent and approximately 20 newly diagnosed Graves' disease patients. In the clinical cohort, patients with persistent Graves' disease had used antithyroid drugs for an average of about 10 years.

To note about this clonotype: Its antigen remains undetermined. One base away there is no much larger clone; base qualities are not given.

The paper's findings and limits, for the study overall: Sequencing and analysis were restricted to the TCR beta chain. Persistent disease showed preferential use of TRBV28, TRBJ1-2 and TRBJ2-5, whereas newly diagnosed disease favored TRBV20-1 and TRBJ2-1. As a limitation, the authors acknowledged that the small sample size may reduce accuracy. Compared with newly diagnosed patients, patients with persistent Graves' disease had lower TCR Shannon entropy and fewer highly expanded clones, which suggests clonal expansion. Persistent patients shared more public clonotypes among themselves (2,741) than newly diagnosed patients did (about 900). Peripheral blood alone was examined, since thyroid tissue, which constituted the primary lesion, could not be accessed.

The time point label on this specimen signifies: persistent/refractory GD, antithyroid drugs over 5 years with positive TRAb. RNA was extracted from PBMCs in TRIzol for both TCR sequencing and RNA sequencing. Graves' disease was diagnosed according to American Thyroid Association guidelines. Patients were recruited from an endocrinology department in Xi'an, China. From each patient, 7.5 to 9.5 milliliters of peripheral blood was collected into an EDTA anticoagulant tube. PBMCs were isolated by Ficoll Paque Plus density gradient separation without further T cell sorting. An Agilent 2100 Bioanalyzer and agarose gel were used to check RNA quality, while a NanoDrop 2000 measured RNA concentration. Libraries were constructed by multiplex PCR. The instrument was an Illumina HiSeq 4000. To build TCR beta libraries, CDR3 regions were amplified by Arm-PCR using iRepertoire HTBI primers. Before sequencing, the PCR products underwent gel purification. The study's processing was this. Gene usage analysis of CDR3 amino acid clonotypes relied on the 55 to 80 TRBV and more than twelve TRBJ segments identified across samples. COPE and FqMerger were used to merge filtered high-quality paired reads into contigs. Contigs were aligned with BLAST to IMGT TRBV, TRBD and TRBJ reference genes, and CDR3 was defined per IMGT. Highly expanded clones were defined as clonotypes with a frequency above 0.1%. Repertoire diversity was measured by Shannon entropy, and V-J evenness by the Gini coefficient. A clonotype was considered public if more than one individual shared it. Using fastp at Q25 and MiXCR, TCRdb reprocessed the public reads and kept productive beta chains. When rows share a CDR3 protein, they turn into one entry using the most common DNA and genes. The V and J calls come from TCRdb's annotation, not from the publication. The sample yields about 470,000 distinct CDR3 sequences; about 20% were counted once. Clones ranked in the top ten supply 7% to 10% of the sample.

The CDR3 starts with the cysteine, ends with the phenylalanine, and has 14 residues. Kept here is only the CDR3 DNA, which spans 42 bases and is read in frame from base 1. The germline V gene provides CDR1 KGHDR and CDR2 SFDVKD. Trimming takes 1 base from V and 3 bases from J, and the germline ends sit 8 bases apart. The clonotype comes from a female donor with Graves disease. The V gene is TRBV24-1 and the J gene is TRBJ2-5, with the D gene not clear enough to name. Sample: peripheral blood mononuclear cells (PBMCs), taken when the disease was refractory, from a patient treated with antithyroid drugs. The CDR3 region has the sequence CATSDFRLKETQYF. The DNA sequence is given as TGTGCCACCAGTGATTTCCGCCTAAAAGAGACCCAGTACTTC.